This T cell receptor beta chain emerged from a study of cytotoxic CD8 clonotypes in ibrutinib-treated CLL. Study details: Patients attained about 25 partial and 2 complete responses; at median 68 months, about 15 remained remitted while approximately twelve progressed.

Clones were read by immunoSEQ multiplex PCR, and TCRdb kept only the in-frame ones, dropping some. Of 40,000 or so clones in the sample, 55% to 75% were seen once. This CDR3 is 14 amino acids long. Germline V gives CDR1 SEHNR, CDR2 FQNEAQ (reference sequence). With 5 bases removed from V and 3 bases from J, the gap between germline ends came to 14 bases. This material consisted of PBMCs, taken at disease progression, from a patient treated with ibrutinib. The TCR comes from a human donor with chronic lymphocytic leukemia. The V and J genes are TRBV7-9 and TRBJ2-7; D ambiguous. The CDR3 DNA reads TGTGCCAGCAGCAGCCAGACTTCCCACTACGAGCAGTACTTC. Protein: CASSSQTSHYEQYF.